The next 25 T cell receptor beta chains were all read from a single sample in a study of technical replicates of blood from a handful of donors. The assay was immunoSEQ multiplex PCR, and TCRdb's table has in-frame clones only and misses some. There are tens of thousands of clones in the sample; 92% occur only once, and approximately 0.25% lies in the top ten. Sequences were obtained from T cells isolated from PBMCs. The receptors here all came from a human donor in good health.

The chain combines TRBV4-2 with TRBJ2-3; the match to TRBD2 covers 7 bases. This CDR3 comprises 16 residues. Germline CDR1 is LGHNA and CDR2 is YNFKEQ. V lost 0 bases, J lost 2 bases, and 5 bases stayed unmatched. CDR3 in amino acids: CASSQDASGLTDTQYF. DNA for the CDR3: TGTGCCAGCAGCCAAGATGCTAGCGGACTCACAGATACGCAGTATTTT.

The CDR3 coding sequence is TGCAGCGCCAGGACAGGGGAGATCCAAGCTTTCTTT. This codes for CSARTGEIQAFF. This chain connects TRBV29-1 to TRBJ1-1; 9 bases agree with TRBD1. Germline values: CDR1 SQVTM, CDR2 ANQGSEA. The ends lost 7 bases at V and 9 bases at J; junction bases unmatched: 9. CDR3 length: 12 amino acids.

The CDR3 bases are TGTGCCAGTAATTTGTACTCTCAGGGGGACAATCAGCCCCAGCATTTT. This translates into CASNLYSQGDNQPQHF. The V and J genes are TRBV19 and TRBJ1-5; 7 nucleotides agree with TRBD1. This CDR3 spans 16 amino acids. Germline CDR1 and CDR2: LNHDA and SQIVND (reference sequence). With V trimmed by 7 bases and J by 3 bases, 12 bases remained unmatched.

A few counts support this clone. The J gene is TRBJ1-1, the V gene TRBV10-1; the D gene is possibly TRBD1 (6 bases). Trimming left V 7 bases short and J 0 bases short, with 9 bases between. Germline values: CDR1 WNHNN, CDR2 SYGVQD (reference sequence). The CDR3 sequence is 13 residues long. As DNA, the CDR3 is TGCGCCAGCACACAGGGTTTGAACACTGAAGCTTTCTTT. Translated: CASTQGLNTEAFF.

The chain joins TRBV6-4 to TRBJ2-1; 9 bases align to TRBD2. Per the germline V gene, CDR1 is MRHNA and CDR2 is SNTAGT. This CDR3 is built from 14 residues. V shed 4 bases and J 7 bases; nucleotides not matched to a gene: 5. The CDR3 nucleotides read TGTGCCAGCAGTGTTGCGGGAGGGCCGAATGAGCAGTTCTTC. Protein product: CASSVAGGPNEQFF.

This chain joins TRBV28 and TRBJ2-2, with 12 bases fitting TRBD2. J was trimmed by 4 bases and V by 6 bases; bases with no gene match: 6. Germline assignment: CDR1 MDHEN and CDR2 SYDVKM. The CDR3 has 16 residues. The DNA for the CDR3 is TGTGCCAGCAGCCCCCGGACTAGCGGGACCACCGGGGAGCTGTTTTTT. Its translation is CASSPRTSGTTGELFF.

The chain has TRBV5-1 and TRBJ2-7; TRBD1 might be the D (5 bases). V gave up 4 bases and J gave up 7 bases, with 9 bases separating them. Germline lookup yields CDR1 SGHRS and CDR2 YFSETQ. The CDR3 is 11 residues long. CDR3 region: CASSVDREQYF. The CDR3 DNA is TGCGCCAGCAGCGTTGACAGAGAGCAGTACTTC.

The chain recombines TRBV23-1 with TRBJ1-4; 8 bases line up with TRBD1. TRBV23-1 is placed among ORFs of uncertain function. V shed 10 bases and J 5 bases; nucleotides not matched to a gene: 33. The CDR3 has 22 residues. The CDR3 DNA follows: TGCGCCACCACCCGACCACTACAGGGGGGAAGGCCCCGGTGTCGAGAAAATGAAAAACTGTTTTTT. Protein product: CATTRPLQGGRPRCRENEKLFF.

V and J are TRBV29-1 and TRBJ2-1; maybe TRBD1 (6 bases). This CDR3 is 13 amino acids long. Trimming stripped 3 bases from V and 7 bases from J, with 13 bases between. CDR1 SQVTM and CDR2 ANQGSEA come from the germline V gene. The CDR3 loop is CSVDKGVGNEQFF. For the CDR3, the DNA is TGCAGCGTTGATAAGGGGGTGGGGAATGAGCAGTTCTTC.

The rearrangement joins TRBV6-5 to TRBJ1-1, with a tentative D call TRBD1 (5 bases). The germline V and J ends were trimmed by 4 bases and 1 base, with 13 bases remaining between them. In germline, CDR1 is MNHEY, CDR2 SVGAGI. This CDR3 contains 15 residues. CDR3 loop: CASSSGGVGNTEAFF. CDR3 nucleotide sequence: TGTGCCAGCAGTTCGGGGGGGGTCGGGAACACTGAAGCTTTCTTT.

The rearrangement links TRBV9 to TRBJ1-4; possibly TRBD1 for D (5 bases). The germline gives CDR1 SGDLS, CDR2 YYNGEE. With 3 bases removed from V and 4 bases from J, the gap between germline ends came to 19 bases. The CDR3 runs to 17 residues. The CDR3 nucleotides read TGTGCCAGCAGCGGGGGCCCAGGAGGGTTGGGTAATGAAAAACTGTTTTTT. Its translation is CASSGGPGGLGNEKLFF.

The V gene is TRBV28, the J gene TRBJ1-2; D gene ambiguous. V lost 0 bases and J lost 2, with 10 bases in between. CDR3 length: 15 residues. CDR1 MDHEN and CDR2 SYDVKM come from the germline V gene. The DNA of the CDR3 is TGTGCCAGCAGTTTATGGGCCCAGCGGAACTATGGCTACACCTTC. This translates into CASSLWAQRNYGYTF.

V and J are TRBV11-3 and TRBJ2-3, with D possibly TRBD2 on 6 matching bases. This CDR3 comprises 17 residues. Looked up from germline, CDR1 is SGHNT and CDR2 is YENEEA. The V end lost 3 bases, the J end lost 1 base, and 17 bases lay between the germline ends. The CDR3 region has the DNA TGTGCCAGCAGCTTCTTGGGTTCTGGGAGGCGCACAGATACGCAGTATTTT. Translating gives CASSFLGSGRRTDTQYF.

The chain is built from TRBV5-8 and TRBJ1-5; 9 nucleotides line up with TRBD1. Looked up from germline, CDR1 is SGHTS and CDR2 is YDEGEE. Losses at the gene ends were 0 bases for V and 8 bases for J; bases not matched to a gene: 6. The CDR3 loop spans 15 amino acids. The CDR3 region is CASSLGTGGKEPQHF. The CDR3 DNA is TGTGCCAGCAGCTTGGGTACAGGGGGCAAAGAGCCCCAGCATTTT.

V usage is TRBV28 and J usage is TRBJ2-2; no definite D call. The CDR3 runs 14 residues. V lost 7 bases to trimming and J lost 3 bases, with 12 bases between them. Per the germline V gene, CDR1 is MDHEN and CDR2 is SYDVKM. CDR3 sequence: CASTHPSDTGELFF. Here the CDR3 DNA reads TGTGCCAGCACCCATCCGTCGGACACCGGGGAGCTGTTTTTT.

J is TRBJ2-1 and V is TRBV27; 7 bases are shared with TRBD2. Trimming took 4 bases from V and 6 from J; bases not matched to a gene: 12. Per germline, CDR1 MNHEY and CDR2 SMNVEV (reference sequence). The CDR3 length is 16 residues. In nucleotides, the CDR3 is TGTGCCAGCAGTTCCCGGAGGGCGGGAGCCCCCAATGAGCAGTTCTTC. Translated, it gives CASSSRRAGAPNEQFF.

V usage is TRBV30 and J usage is TRBJ1-1; 9 nucleotides line up with TRBD1. CDR1 is GTSNPN and CDR2 is SVGIG in the germline V gene (reference sequence). This CDR3 region has 13 residues. V trimming: 2 bases; J trimming: 6 bases; junction bases outside the gene matches: 4. The CDR3 bases are TGTGCCTGGAGTTGGGGACAGGGCGCTGAAGCTTTCTTT. Amino acids: CAWSWGQGAEAFF.

This sequence joins TRBV18 and TRBJ1-2; no reliable D call. The CDR3 loop spans 12 amino acids. Germline V CDR1 and CDR2: KGHSH, LQKENI. Trimming removed 3 bases at V and 6 bases at J, with 8 bases between. CDR3 sequence reads: CASSPQNNGYTF. CDR3 bases: TGTGCCAGCTCACCGCAGAATAATGGCTACACCTTC.

The V gene is TRBV14, the J gene TRBJ2-7; tentatively, D is TRBD2 (6 bases). The CDR3 has 17 amino acids. Germline CDR1 is SGHDN and CDR2 is FVKESK. The germline V and J ends were trimmed by 4 bases and 1 base, with 20 bases remaining between them. CDR3 DNA: TGTGCCAGCAGCCCGGGACTCCTCTATCTACGGTCCTACGAGCAGTACTTC. This gives the protein CASSPGLLYLRSYEQYF.

V is TRBV5-4 and J is TRBJ2-3, with a tentative D call TRBD2 (7 bases). Trimming left V 7 bases short and J 0 bases short, with 24 bases between. There are 18 residues in the CDR3. Germline V gene sequence: CDR1 SGHNT, CDR2 YYREEE (reference sequence). The CDR3 nucleotides are TGTGCCAGCGATGGGGGGGGGCAGGCTCAATCTAGCACAGATACGCAGTATTTT. Its protein product is CASDGGGQAQSSTDTQYF. The variable domain in full, with the rest retrieved from reference TRBV5-4 and TRBJ2-3, is ETGVTQSPTHLIKTRGQQVTLRCSSQSGHNTVSWYQQALGQGPQFIFQYYREEENGRGNFPPRFSGLQFPNYSSELNVNALELDDSALYLCASDGGGQAQSSTDTQYFGPGTRLTVL.

This chain connects TRBV5-1 to TRBJ1-1; D remains unclear. The V and J ends lost 5 bases and 1 base respectively, with 12 bases between them. The CDR3 runs to 14 residues. Germline V gene lookup returns CDR1 SGHRS and CDR2 YFSETQ. As DNA, the CDR3 is TGCGCCAGCAGGGAAATGACGGGGAACACTGAAGCTTTCTTT. Translated: CASREMTGNTEAFF.

This rearrangement joins TRBV7-9 to TRBJ1-1, with D hard to call. V was cut by 5 bases and J by 8 bases, with 12 bases left in between. This CDR3 is 12 amino acids long. Germline V gene sequence: CDR1 SEHNR, CDR2 FQNEAQ (reference sequence). The CDR3 spells CASSTRVEEAFF. For the CDR3, the DNA is TGTGCCAGCAGCACCCGCGTCGAGGAAGCTTTCTTT.

The CDR3 loop reads CASSRDGLARDTQYF. The CDR3 region has the DNA TGTGCCAGCAGCCGTGATGGACTAGCGAGAGATACGCAGTATTTT. The gene calls are TRBV6-6 and TRBJ2-3, with 9 bases identical to TRBD2. V dropped 6 bases and J dropped 5; count of bases not matched to a gene: 9. CDR1 and CDR2 (germline): MNHNY, SVGAGI (reference sequence). The CDR3 runs to 15 residues.

The V and J genes are TRBV7-6 and TRBJ2-3; the match to TRBD2 covers 9 bases. CDR1 SGHVS and CDR2 FNYEAQ come from the germline V gene. With 2 bases clipped from V and 6 bases from J, the junction kept 6 bases outside the gene matches. The CDR3 is made up of 15 amino acids. CDR3 in amino acids: CASSLLGTSSDTQYF. The CDR3 bases are TGTGCCAGCAGCTTACTGGGGACTAGCTCTGATACGCAGTATTTT.

This clone was observed a single time. The chain uses TRBV6-5 and TRBJ2-7; the D gene is possibly TRBD2 (6 bases). V dropped 3 bases and J dropped 6 bases, with 18 bases sitting between them. CDR3 length: 15 residues. The germline V gene has CDR1 MNHEY and CDR2 SVGAGI. The CDR3 spells CASSYASGEVGEQYF. CDR3 nucleotides: TGTGCCAGCAGTTATGCTTCGGGAGAGGTGGGCGAGCAGTACTTC.